The 25 T cell receptor beta chains below come from one sample, sequenced in a study of T-cell memory formation after mild COVID-19. A single record per CDR3 protein comes from TCRdb applying MiXCR to the 5' RACE reads. The sample lists about 390,000 distinct CDR3 sequences; roughly 21% were seen once. The sequenced sample was PBMCs or a T cell subset sorted from them (not recorded which). These TCRs come from an adult woman who had mild COVID-19 (a few samples of this study predate the infection). Cell type and time point are not known.

This clonotype was detected only a few times. V usage is TRBV12-3 or TRBV12-4 and J usage is TRBJ2-2, with 8 nucleotides matching TRBD1. The CDR3 sequence is 15 residues long. The junction had 6 bases not matched to a gene; V was cut back by 2 bases and J by 7 bases. The CDR3 spells CASSLQGAMGGELFF. In DNA form, the CDR3 reads TGTGCCAGCAGTTTACAGGGGGCAATGGGCGGGGAGCTGTTTTTT.

This clonotype was detected only a few times. V is TRBV5-1 and J is TRBJ2-7, with TRBD2 matching 13 bases. Germline V gene lookup returns CDR1 SGHRS and CDR2 YFSETQ. The CDR3 loop spans 16 amino acids. Unmatched junction bases numbered 3, after V lost 3 bases and J lost 0 bases. This CDR3 reads CASSSRTSGGSYEQYF. The CDR3 DNA reads as TGCGCCAGCAGCTCCAGGACTAGCGGGGGCTCCTACGAGCAGTACTTC.

The chain joins TRBV3-1 to TRBJ2-7; no clear D. This CDR3 comprises 13 residues. The V gene lost 3 bases and the J gene lost 2 bases, with 8 bases spanning the gap. Germline V lookup: CDR1 LGHDT, CDR2 YNNKEL (reference sequence). This CDR3 is CASSQTVTYEQYF. The DNA of the CDR3 is TGTGCCAGCAGCCAGACTGTAACCTACGAGCAGTACTTC.

This chain uses TRBV9 with TRBJ2-1; the D is unclear. The V gene's germline CDR1 is SGDLS and CDR2 YYNGEE. Trimming took 1 base from V and 9 from J, leaving 8 bases between them. CDR3 length: 12 amino acids. The CDR3 here is CASSVKAGEQFF. CDR3 bases: TGTGCCAGCAGCGTAAAAGCCGGTGAGCAGTTCTTC.

The chain links TRBV10-3 to TRBJ2-6; D unresolved. The CDR3 covers 16 residues. CDR1 is ENHRY, CDR2 SYGVKD, per germline. V was clipped by 6 bases and J by 0 bases, with 12 bases between them. CDR3 region: CAISPGPSSGANVLTF. Written as DNA, the CDR3 is TGTGCCATCAGCCCCGGGCCGAGCTCTGGGGCCAACGTCCTGACTTTC.

For this clonotype: A read error is possible here, since a much larger clone lies one base away. J is TRBJ2-3 and V is TRBV5-6, with a weak D call TRBD2 (6 bases). This CDR3 spans 13 amino acids. Per germline, CDR1 SGHDT and CDR2 YYEEEE. CDR3 amino acids: CASSLGGVYTQFF. The CDR3 DNA is TGTGCCAGCAGCCTGGGCGGGGTCTATACGCAGTTTTTT. The complete variable domain, with remaining parts taken from reference TRBV5-6 and TRBJ2-3, reads DAGVTQSPTHLIKTRGQQVTLRCSPKSGHDTVSWYQQALGQGPQFIFQYYEEEERQRGNFPDRFSGHQFPNYSSELNVNALLLGDSALYLCASSLGGVYTQFFGPGTRLTVL.

This clonotype was recorded once. The chain recombines TRBV3-1 with TRBJ2-7; TRBD2 aligns across 9 bases. CDR1 is LGHDT, CDR2 YNNKEL, per germline (reference sequence). V dropped 0 bases and J dropped 4; count of bases not matched to a gene: 7. This CDR3 is 16 amino acids long. CDR3: CASSQDGSGSVYEQYF. The CDR3 region has the DNA TGTGCCAGCAGCCAAGACGGTAGCGGGAGTGTGTACGAGCAGTACTTC.

This clonotype has a handful of counts. The chain has TRBV4-1 and TRBJ2-1, with D maybe TRBD2 (6 bases). CDR1 and CDR2 from the germline V gene are MGHRA and YSYEKL. CDR3 length: 15 residues. V shed 6 bases and J shed 1 base, with 13 bases lying between them. The CDR3 loop is CASRPTSRSYNEQFF. DNA for the CDR3: TGCGCCAGCAGGCCAACTAGCAGGTCCTACAATGAGCAGTTCTTC.

J is TRBJ1-2 and V is TRBV3-1; possibly TRBD1 for D (6 bases). The CDR3 totals 14 residues. Germline V lookup: CDR1 LGHDT, CDR2 YNNKEL (reference sequence). V lost 4 bases to trimming and J lost 4 bases, with 13 bases between them. CDR3 region: CASSPPGVGYGYTF. The CDR3 DNA reads as TGTGCCAGCAGCCCGCCAGGGGTAGGCTATGGCTACACCTTC.

This clonotype has more than one count but fewer than ten. The chain couples TRBV27 to TRBJ1-6, with 8 bases that match TRBD1. Germline assignment: CDR1 MNHEY and CDR2 SMNVEV (reference sequence). CDR3 length: 16 amino acids. J lost 8 bases, V lost 10 bases, and 16 bases had no gene match. CDR3: CATRLRGQGDDSPLHF. The CDR3 DNA follows: TGTGCCACCCGACTACGAGGACAGGGAGATGATTCACCCCTCCACTTT.

This clonotype was observed at least ten times. The V call is TRBV10-2, the J call TRBJ2-7; no definite D call. Germline CDR1 is WSHSY and CDR2 is SAAADI. This CDR3 has 11 amino acids. Trimming stripped 0 bases from V and 3 bases from J, with 0 bases between. The CDR3 coding sequence is TGCGCCAGCAGTGAGTCCTACGAGCAGTACTTC. The encoded protein is CASSESYEQYF.

This clonotype was seen only a few times. This chain joins TRBV4-3 and TRBJ2-7; D might be TRBD1 (6 bases). Germline V CDR1 and CDR2: LGHNA, YSLEER. CDR3 length equals 15 residues. V lost 0 bases and J 3 bases, leaving 12 bases between the germline ends. CDR3 in DNA: TGCGCCAGCAGCCAAGAACCCAGGGGAGTCTACGAGCAGTACTTC. This translates into CASSQEPRGVYEQYF.

This clonotype was detected a few times. The chain joins TRBV18 to TRBJ2-3; D uncertain. This CDR3 has 14 residues. CDR1 and CDR2 from the germline V gene are KGHSH and LQKENI. Between the trimmed V and J ends, which lost 4 bases and 4 bases, there was a span of 12 bases. The CDR3 coding sequence is TGTGCCAGCTCACTCAACTCGGGTGCAGATACGCAGTATTTT. Translated: CASSLNSGADTQYF.

V usage is TRBV18 and J usage is TRBJ1-5, with D possibly matching TRBD1 (6 bases). The germline V gene encodes CDR1 KGHSH and CDR2 LQKENI. Between the trimmed V and J ends, which lost 3 bases and 4 bases, there was a span of 16 bases. The CDR3 is 16 residues long. CDR3 DNA sequence: TGTGCCAGCTCACCGGCCGCCTTAGGGGGAAATCAGCCCCAGCATTTT. Residues: CASSPAALGGNQPQHF.

The chain combines TRBV7-2 with TRBJ2-6; no definite D call. This CDR3 spans 18 amino acids. Looked up from germline, CDR1 is SGHTA and CDR2 is FQGNSA. The V end lost 5 bases, the J end lost 0 bases, and 17 bases lay between the germline ends. This CDR3 reads CASSLGPASLSGANVLTF. CDR3 nucleotides: TGTGCCAGCAGCCTCGGACCAGCCTCACTCTCTGGGGCCAACGTCCTGACTTTC.

This clonotype came up once. This chain connects TRBV7-9 to TRBJ2-3; 8 positions match TRBD2. Unmatched junction bases numbered 9, after V lost 5 bases and J lost 2 bases. Germline assignment: CDR1 SEHNR and CDR2 FQNEAQ (reference sequence). The CDR3 extends over 16 amino acids. This CDR3 is CASSPTFSGVTDTQYF. The DNA of the CDR3 is TGTGCCAGCAGCCCGACCTTTAGCGGGGTCACAGATACGCAGTATTTT.

The J gene is TRBJ1-1, the V gene TRBV29-1; D not certain. Germline CDR1 reads SQVTM; CDR2 reads ANQGSEA. Trimming cost V 5 bases and J 1 base, with 14 bases left between them. The CDR3 totals 14 residues. CDR3 residues: CSVWAPGRNTEAFF. For the CDR3, the DNA is TGCAGCGTTTGGGCCCCAGGCAGGAACACTGAAGCTTTCTTT. Full variable domain (remainder filled in from reference TRBV29-1 and TRBJ1-1): SAVISQKPSRDICQRGTSLTIQCQVDSQVTMMFWYRQQPGQSLTLIATANQGSEATYESGFVIDKFPISRPNLTFSTLTVSNMSPEDSSIYLCSVWAPGRNTEAFFGQGTRLTVV.

This clonotype appeared a few times. The chain uses TRBV20-1 and TRBJ2-7; 10 positions match TRBD2. Germline CDR1 DFQATT, CDR2 SNEGSKA (reference sequence). The CDR3 extends over 14 amino acids. The V segment lost 2 bases and the J segment 3 bases; nucleotides outside the gene matches: 4. The CDR3 DNA reads as TGCAGTGCTAGAACGCTAGCGGGAGACTACGAGCAGTACTTC. It encodes CSARTLAGDYEQYF.

There are many counts of this clonotype. The genes are TRBV5-1 and TRBJ1-1, with D perhaps matching TRBD1 (6 bases). V was cut by 1 base and J by 1 base, with 11 bases left in between. The CDR3 is 15 amino acids. Per germline, CDR1 SGHRS and CDR2 YFSETQ. This CDR3 is CASSLYQGSNTEAFF. The CDR3 DNA reads TGCGCCAGCAGCTTGTATCAGGGGTCGAACACTGAAGCTTTCTTT.

This clonotype occurred a few times. V usage is TRBV4-1 and J usage is TRBJ1-5; weak D call: TRBD1 (5 bases). CDR1 and CDR2 (germline): MGHRA, YSYEKL. The V end lost 0 bases, the J end lost 6 bases, and 12 bases lay between the germline ends. The length of the CDR3 is 15 residues. The CDR3 loop is CASSQEMTVTQPQHF. The CDR3 nucleotides read TGCGCCAGCAGCCAAGAAATGACAGTGACTCAGCCCCAGCATTTT.

This clonotype was counted a few times. V and J are TRBV7-9 and TRBJ2-6; D remains ambiguous. V lost 4 bases, J lost 4 bases, and 14 bases lay in between. There are 16 residues in the CDR3. CDR1 SEHNR and CDR2 FQNEAQ come from the germline V gene (reference sequence). The CDR3 DNA is TGTGCCAGCAGCTCAGCTAGAAGGGTCGGGGCCAACGTCCTGACTTTC. Translated, it gives CASSSARRVGANVLTF.

This clonotype was found a few times. The J gene is TRBJ2-3, the V gene TRBV20-1; D may be TRBD1 (6 bases). V lost 6 bases, J lost 4 bases, and 14 bases lay in between. The CDR3 spans 13 residues. The germline gives CDR1 DFQATT, CDR2 SNEGSKA (reference sequence). Here the CDR3 DNA reads TGCAGTGCCCGAAACCCAGGGGCAGATACGCAGTATTTT. Translating gives CSARNPGADTQYF.

This clonotype came up a few times. The rearrangement uses TRBV7-9 and TRBJ2-7; 10 nucleotides align to TRBD1. V was clipped by 5 bases and J by 7 bases; unmatched bases: 14. Germline CDR1 is SEHNR and CDR2 is FQNEAQ (reference sequence). CDR3 length: 16 residues. The CDR3 is CASSVRQGAPPSEQYF. In DNA, the CDR3 is TGTGCCAGCAGCGTACGACAGGGGGCCCCTCCATCGGAGCAGTACTTC.

This clonotype was detected a few times. The genes are TRBV5-1 and TRBJ2-1; D perhaps matches TRBD1 (5 bases). The CDR3 is made up of 15 amino acids. V was pared by 5 bases and J by 3 bases, with 15 bases between. Germline V gives CDR1 SGHRS, CDR2 YFSETQ. In DNA, the CDR3 is TGCGCCAGCAGTGTGCGCAGGGTCTTCTACAATGAGCAGTTCTTC. Translating it yields CASSVRRVFYNEQFF. The entire variable domain, with the rest obtained from reference TRBV5-1 and TRBJ2-1, is as follows: KAGVTQTPRYLIKTRGQQVTLSCSPISGHRSVSWYQQTPGQGLQFLFEYFSETQRNKGNFPGRFSGRQFSNSRSEMNVSTLELGDSALYLCASSVRRVFYNEQFFGPGTRLTVL.

This clonotype was counted a few times. The chain has TRBV20-1 and TRBJ2-3, with 8 bases that match TRBD1. Germline lookup yields CDR1 DFQATT and CDR2 SNEGSKA (reference sequence). The CDR3 covers 15 residues. After removal of 0 bases from V and 0 bases from J, the junction contained 2 bases not matched to a gene. CDR3 bases: TGCAGTGCTAGAGAGACAGGGGATAGCACAGATACGCAGTATTTT. It encodes CSARETGDSTDTQYF.